The source of this TCR beta chain is a study of blood T cell repertoires in COVID-19. Study information: COVID-19 samples from acute and convalescent phases originated in the United States, Italy and Spain. In each case, the material was cDNA or gDNA derived from T cells, B-cell-depleted T cells, or PBMCs.

As originally analysed: From reference gene primer amplification, estimates of nucleated cell counts were derived. Generated by immunoSEQ multiplex PCR, the TCRdb table keeps only in-frame clones and is missing some. That table supplies the V and J calls and clone size; D and trimming were determined from the DNA. Among 210,000 or so clones, approximately 91% were seen once, and the ten largest hold roughly 6.2%. V was shortened by 3 bases and J by 3 bases, with 14 bases between the two germline ends. Germline V gene sequence: CDR1 KGHSH, CDR2 LQKENI. The CDR3 spans 16 residues. This TCR was recovered from a woman in her forties who had recovered from COVID-19. This chain joins TRBV18 and TRBJ2-2; the D gene is possibly TRBD2 (5 bases). The material sequenced was peripheral blood. CDR3 amino acids: CASSPVRSGDTGELFF. The DNA of the CDR3 is TGTGCCAGCTCACCGGTGAGGTCCGGGGACACCGGGGAGCTGTTTTTT.